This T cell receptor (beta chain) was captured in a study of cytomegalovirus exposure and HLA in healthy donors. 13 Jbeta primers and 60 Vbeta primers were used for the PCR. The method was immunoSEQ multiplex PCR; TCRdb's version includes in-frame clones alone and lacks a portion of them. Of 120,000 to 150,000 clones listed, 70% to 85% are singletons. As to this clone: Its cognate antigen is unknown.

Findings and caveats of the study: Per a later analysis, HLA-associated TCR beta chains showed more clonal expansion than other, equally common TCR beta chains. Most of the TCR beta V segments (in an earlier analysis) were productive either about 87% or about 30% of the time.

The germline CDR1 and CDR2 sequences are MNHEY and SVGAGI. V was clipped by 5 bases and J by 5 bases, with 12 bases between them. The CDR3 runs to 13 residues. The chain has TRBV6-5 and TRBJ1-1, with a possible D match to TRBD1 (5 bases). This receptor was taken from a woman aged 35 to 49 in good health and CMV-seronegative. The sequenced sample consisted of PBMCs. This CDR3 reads CASSDGGWTEAFF. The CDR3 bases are TGTGCCAGCAGTGACGGGGGGTGGACTGAAGCTTTCTTT.